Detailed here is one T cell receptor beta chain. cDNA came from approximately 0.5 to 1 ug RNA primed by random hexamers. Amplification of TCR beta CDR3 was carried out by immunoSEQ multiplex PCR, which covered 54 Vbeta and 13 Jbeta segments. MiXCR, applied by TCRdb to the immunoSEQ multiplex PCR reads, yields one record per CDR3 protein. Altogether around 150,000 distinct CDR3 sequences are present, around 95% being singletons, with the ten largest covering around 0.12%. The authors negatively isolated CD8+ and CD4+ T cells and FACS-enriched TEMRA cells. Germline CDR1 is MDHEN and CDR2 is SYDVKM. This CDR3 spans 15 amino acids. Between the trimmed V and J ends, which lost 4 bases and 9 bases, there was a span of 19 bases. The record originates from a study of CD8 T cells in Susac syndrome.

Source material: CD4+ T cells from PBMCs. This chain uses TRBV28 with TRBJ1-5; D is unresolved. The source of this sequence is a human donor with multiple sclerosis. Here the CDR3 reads CASSSVGPGYRPQHF. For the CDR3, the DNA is TGTGCCAGCAGTTCCGTGGGCCCGGGCTATCGGCCCCAGCATTTT.